This entry lists 32 T cell receptor beta chains sequenced from one sample in a study of radiation and T cells in renal cell carcinoma. Clones were sequenced by immunoSEQ multiplex PCR, and TCRdb holds only the in-frame ones, with some missing. The data contain roughly 90,000 clones, around four fifths of them singletons. Time point specified: blood 4 weeks post-SBRT, at nephrectomy. This sample's treatment: 15 Gy SBRT to primary tumor, nephrectomy 4 weeks later. This material consisted of blood, taken from a patient whose treatment included radiotherapy and nephrectomy. The source of these receptors is a man aged 50 to 59 with renal cell carcinoma.

This clone showed up just once. The chain has TRBV7-2 and TRBJ1-1; D unresolved. Per the germline V gene, CDR1 is SGHTA and CDR2 is FQGNSA. The CDR3 covers 15 residues. Trimming shortened V by 4 bases and J by 0 bases, and 12 bases separated the two germline ends. The CDR3 sequence: CASSSKAEMNTEAFF. The CDR3 DNA follows: TGTGCCAGCAGCTCGAAGGCCGAGATGAACACTGAAGCTTTCTTT.

V usage is TRBV19 and J usage is TRBJ1-4, with 9 nucleotides matching TRBD1. The CDR3 sequence is 15 residues long. Germline V gene data show CDR1 as LNHDA and CDR2 as SQIVND (reference sequence). Trimming at V came to 6 bases and at J to 8 bases, leaving 10 bases not matched to a gene. As DNA, the CDR3 is TGTGCCAGTAGCGGGACAGGGACGGAATGGGAAAAACTGTTTTTT. This translates into CASSGTGTEWEKLFF.

The chain couples TRBV15 to TRBJ1-1; D uncertain. There are 13 residues in the CDR3. Germline values: CDR1 LNHNV, CDR2 YYDKDF (reference sequence). V was trimmed by 2 bases and J by 4 bases, leaving 8 bases between them. CDR3 amino acids: CATSRSDPTEAFF. The CDR3 DNA is TGTGCCACCAGCAGATCCGATCCCACTGAAGCTTTCTTT.

The V and J genes are TRBV6-1 and TRBJ1-6; 8 bases match TRBD1. This CDR3 is 14 amino acids long. With V trimmed by 4 bases and J by 9 bases, 5 bases remained unmatched. Germline loops: CDR1 MNHNS, CDR2 SASEGT. The CDR3 is CASSGTGIASPLHF. CDR3 coding DNA: TGTGCCAGCAGTGGGACAGGGATCGCTTCACCCCTCCACTTT.

This sequence joins TRBV7-9 and TRBJ2-1; 10 nucleotides align to TRBD2. The CDR3 totals 15 residues. Germline assignment: CDR1 SEHNR and CDR2 FQNEAQ (reference sequence). The J segment lost 12 bases and the V segment lost 1 base, leaving 9 bases of the junction unmatched. The DNA of the CDR3 is TGTGCCAGCAGCTTAGGTCAAGCGGGGGGGCCACGGCAGTTCTTC. Its translation is CASSLGQAGGPRQFF.

This clone is a singleton in its sample. This chain links TRBV4-1 with TRBJ1-2, with 8 positions matching TRBD1. V lost 3 bases to trimming and J lost 2 bases; unmatched junction nucleotides: 2. The CDR3 runs 14 residues. The V gene's germline CDR1 is MGHRA and CDR2 YSYEKL. The CDR3 coding sequence is TGCGCCAGCAGCCAGGACAGGGAGAACTATGGCTACACCTTC. This encodes CASSQDRENYGYTF.

The chain recombines TRBV5-4 with TRBJ2-1, with 11 positions matching TRBD1. CDR1 SGHNT and CDR2 YYREEE come from the germline V gene (reference sequence). CDR3 length: 15 amino acids. Trimming at V came to 4 bases and at J to 4 bases, leaving 4 bases not matched to a gene. The CDR3 loop reads CASSPGQGVYNEQFF. The CDR3 DNA reads TGTGCCAGCAGCCCGGGACAGGGGGTTTACAATGAGCAGTTCTTC.

The CDR3: CASSLISAGGRDGYTF. The CDR3 region has the DNA TGTGCCAGCAGTTTAATTTCCGCAGGGGGGAGAGATGGCTACACCTTC. The chain carries TRBV28 and TRBJ1-2, with 7 bases lining up with TRBD1. Losses at the gene ends were 2 bases for V and 6 bases for J; bases not matched to a gene: 12. Germline V gene lookup returns CDR1 MDHEN and CDR2 SYDVKM. The CDR3 covers 16 residues.

The J gene is TRBJ1-5, the V gene TRBV6-4; D unclear. V shed 4 bases and J shed 3 bases, with 7 bases lying between them. Germline CDR1 and CDR2: MRHNA and SNTAGT. The CDR3 sequence is 13 residues long. CDR3 DNA: TGTGCCAGCAGTGTGGGGAACAATCAGCCCCAGCATTTT. Encoded protein: CASSVGNNQPQHF.

The chain joins TRBV7-9 to TRBJ1-2, with D uncertain. The germline V gene has CDR1 SEHNR and CDR2 FQNEAQ (reference sequence). Trimming took 1 base from V and 6 from J, leaving 12 bases between them. The CDR3 sequence is 14 residues long. The CDR3 here is CASSLVWGFNGYTF. The CDR3 DNA reads as TGTGCCAGCAGCTTAGTATGGGGATTCAATGGCTACACCTTC.

The J gene is TRBJ1-2, the V gene TRBV28; 7 bases map to TRBD1. Unmatched junction bases numbered 11, after V lost 5 bases and J lost 8 bases. Germline CDR1 is MDHEN and CDR2 is SYDVKM. The CDR3 length is 14 residues. CDR3 sequence (DNA): TGTGCCAGCAGTCAGGGGGGCGAAGCGTACGGCTACACCTTC. Translating gives CASSQGGEAYGYTF.

The V and J genes are TRBV14 and TRBJ2-3, with 8 bases matching TRBD2. J gave up 6 bases and V 0 bases, and 14 bases lay outside the gene matches. The CDR3 loop spans 18 amino acids. CDR1 and CDR2 from the germline V gene are SGHDN and FVKESK. The CDR3 spells CASSQDRGGAGIPDTQYF. The CDR3 bases are TGTGCCAGCAGCCAAGATCGGGGGGGCGCTGGGATCCCGGATACGCAGTATTTT.

J is TRBJ1-2 and V is TRBV10-1; D is unclear. The CDR3 extends over 17 amino acids. CDR1 and CDR2 (germline): WNHNN, SYGVQD (reference sequence). With 6 bases removed from V and 2 bases from J, the gap between germline ends came to 22 bases. The CDR3 reads CASSYSGVESENYGYTF. Written as DNA, the CDR3 is TGCGCCAGCAGCTATAGTGGGGTTGAGTCCGAGAACTATGGCTACACCTTC.

The V gene is TRBV5-1, the J gene TRBJ1-1; a weak D match, TRBD1 (6 bases). The CDR3 covers 14 residues. Germline CDR1 is SGHRS and CDR2 is YFSETQ. The V end was cut by 6 bases, the J end by 6 bases, with 18 bases between. The CDR3 loop reads CASNPGGPGPEAFF. The CDR3 coding sequence is TGCGCCAGCAACCCCGGGGGGCCGGGGCCTGAAGCTTTCTTT. Together with reference TRBV5-1 and TRBJ1-1, the CDR3 gives the full variable domain: KAGVTQTPRYLIKTRGQQVTLSCSPISGHRSVSWYQQTPGQGLQFLFEYFSETQRNKGNFPGRFSGRQFSNSRSEMNVSTLELGDSALYLCASNPGGPGPEAFFGQGTRLTVV.

Here the CDR3 DNA reads TGTGCCAGCAGCATCGACAGGGGTAATGAGCAGTTCTTC. Amino acids: CASSIDRGNEQFF. The V and J genes are TRBV7-2 and TRBJ2-1, with 8 bases identical to TRBD1. The CDR3 is 13 amino acids. Germline V gives CDR1 SGHTA, CDR2 FQGNSA. J gave up 7 bases and V 5 bases, and 4 bases lay outside the gene matches.

V gene TRBV4-1 combines with J gene TRBJ1-5, with D unclear. Trimming stripped 1 base from V and 1 base from J, with 8 bases between. The CDR3 spans 15 residues. In germline, CDR1 is MGHRA, CDR2 YSYEKL. CDR3 DNA: TGCGCCAGCAGCCAAGGATTGTGGAGCAATCAGCCCCAGCATTTT. Translating it yields CASSQGLWSNQPQHF.

The chain couples TRBV10-3 to TRBJ1-3, with TRBD1 matching over 8 bases. The CDR3 totals 15 residues. V trimming: 6 bases; J trimming: 2 bases; junction bases outside the gene matches: 6. Per germline, CDR1 ENHRY and CDR2 SYGVKD. CDR3 sequence: CAISRQGSAGNTIYF. The CDR3 nucleotides are TGTGCCATCAGCCGACAGGGGTCGGCTGGAAACACCATATATTTT.

This chain connects TRBV7-9 to TRBJ2-3; 13 bases align to TRBD2. V shed 6 bases and J 6 bases; nucleotides not matched to a gene: 9. The germline CDR1 and CDR2 sequences are SEHNR and FQNEAQ (reference sequence). The CDR3 runs to 16 residues. The CDR3 loop is CASSSVLAGGPDTQYF. The CDR3 nucleotides read TGTGCCAGCAGTTCCGTACTAGCGGGGGGGCCCGATACGCAGTATTTT.

The chain uses TRBV6-1 and TRBJ1-4, with 10 bases aligning to TRBD1. Germline loops: CDR1 MNHNS, CDR2 SASEGT. This CDR3 is 16 amino acids long. V shed 4 bases and J 7 bases; nucleotides not matched to a gene: 9. The CDR3 is CASSVDRGRGGEKLFF. The CDR3 nucleotides read TGTGCCAGCAGTGTTGACAGGGGGCGAGGGGGTGAAAAACTGTTTTTT.

V gene TRBV7-3 combines with J gene TRBJ2-7, with 9 bases lining up with TRBD1. The CDR3 contains 13 residues. Germline CDR1 reads SGHTA; CDR2 reads FQGTGA. J gave up 8 bases and V 5 bases, and 7 bases lay outside the gene matches. The CDR3 region is CASSPGQGEKQYF. The CDR3 DNA reads TGTGCCAGCAGCCCGGGACAGGGTGAGAAGCAGTACTTC.

Here the CDR3 reads CASSEGGVPNTEAFF. CDR3 nucleotide sequence: TGTGCCAGCAGTGAGGGGGGGGTACCGAACACTGAAGCTTTCTTT. The rearrangement links TRBV6-1 to TRBJ1-1; maybe TRBD1 (5 bases). Germline-derived CDR1 and CDR2 are MNHNS and SASEGT. Trimming removed 3 bases at V and 1 base at J, with 12 bases between. The CDR3 has 15 residues.

The chain recombines TRBV6-6 with TRBJ1-2, with 7 bases aligning to TRBD1. CDR3 size: 14 residues. CDR1 is MNHNY, CDR2 SVGAGI, per germline (reference sequence). V was pared by 6 bases and J by 4 bases, with 8 bases of the junction left unmatched. This chain's CDR3 is CASRVGGFSYGYTF. In DNA form, the CDR3 reads TGTGCCAGCAGGGTAGGGGGCTTTAGCTATGGCTACACCTTC.

This chain links TRBV7-8 with TRBJ1-6; a weak D match, TRBD1 (5 bases). Looked up from germline, CDR1 is SGHVS and CDR2 is FQNEAQ. Trimming stripped 3 bases from V and 11 bases from J, with 17 bases between. The CDR3 length is 15 residues. CDR3 coding DNA: TGTGCCAGCAGCTTTAGCGACAGCCGCAGAGCACCCCTCCACTTT. Its translation: CASSFSDSRRAPLHF.

The chain carries TRBV7-8 and TRBJ2-2; D might be TRBD2 (5 bases). Trimming cost V 5 bases and J 7 bases, with 17 bases left between them. The CDR3 covers 15 residues. Germline CDR1 reads SGHVS; CDR2 reads FQNEAQ. CDR3 region: CASSHILGESGELFF. For the CDR3, the DNA is TGTGCCAGCAGCCACATCCTCGGGGAAAGCGGGGAGCTGTTTTTT.

This clone was counted once. The rearrangement joins TRBV7-9 to TRBJ1-2; 9 nucleotides agree with TRBD1. The germline gives CDR1 SEHNR, CDR2 FQNEAQ (reference sequence). CDR3 length: 18 residues. With V trimmed by 2 bases and J by 0 bases, 10 bases remained unmatched. CDR3 sequence: CASSLNLPRTGANYGYTF. CDR3 DNA: TGTGCCAGCAGCTTAAACTTACCCCGGACAGGGGCTAACTATGGCTACACCTTC.

J is TRBJ1-1 and V is TRBV29-1; TRBD1 matches at 7 bases. This CDR3 spans 14 amino acids. The germline V gene has CDR1 SQVTM and CDR2 ANQGSEA. Unmatched junction bases numbered 6, after V lost 1 base and J lost 4 bases. CDR3 amino acids: CSVEGGYRGTEAFF. The CDR3 bases are TGCAGCGTTGAAGGGGGCTACAGGGGCACTGAAGCTTTCTTT. The full variable domain, rest sourced from reference TRBV29-1 and TRBJ1-1, is SAVISQKPSRDICQRGTSLTIQCQVDSQVTMMFWYRQQPGQSLTLIATANQGSEATYESGFVIDKFPISRPNLTFSTLTVSNMSPEDSSIYLCSVEGGYRGTEAFFGQGTRLTVV.

The V and J genes are TRBV29-1 and TRBJ2-1; 7 positions match TRBD1. The V gene end was trimmed by 3 bases and the J gene end by 0 bases; junction bases not matched to a gene: 17. Germline CDR1 and CDR2: SQVTM and ANQGSEA. The CDR3 runs 19 residues. CDR3 sequence: CSVEGGGQILGISYNEQFF. The CDR3 DNA reads TGCAGCGTTGAGGGTGGGGGACAGATTCTAGGTATCTCCTACAATGAGCAGTTCTTC.

The V gene is TRBV4-1, the J gene TRBJ1-2; no clear D. V was shortened by 0 bases and J by 4 bases, with 15 bases between the two germline ends. The germline V gene has CDR1 MGHRA and CDR2 YSYEKL. The CDR3 extends over 16 amino acids. The CDR3 bases are TGCGCCAGCAGCCAAGACCCTGGGCAGGCAACCTATGGCTACACCTTC. It specifies CASSQDPGQATYGYTF.

The V gene is TRBV6-5, the J gene TRBJ1-2; 7 bases match TRBD1. Germline-derived CDR1 and CDR2 are MNHEY and SVGAGI. V was clipped by 4 bases and J by 7 bases; unmatched bases: 6. The length of the CDR3 is 13 residues. CDR3 sequence (DNA): TGTGCCAGCAGTTCGAGAGGGACAGTTGGCTACACCTTC. Residues: CASSSRGTVGYTF.

About this clone itself: The germline gene is not matched at one end of the junction; a read error may be the cause. The rearrangement uses TRBV5-8 and TRBJ1-2; no clear D gene. This CDR3 is built from 15 residues. Germline CDR1 and CDR2: SGHTS and YDEGEE. For the CDR3, the DNA is TGTGCCAGCAGCTTGGACGGGGAAACTAACAATGGCTACACCTTC. It encodes CASSLDGETNNGYTF.

The rearrangement links TRBV6-5 to TRBJ2-7, with 13 bases lining up with TRBD2. This CDR3 is 15 amino acids long. In germline, CDR1 is MNHEY, CDR2 SVGAGI. The J segment lost 4 bases and the V segment lost 5 bases, leaving 5 bases of the junction unmatched. CDR3 DNA: TGTGCCAGCAGTAAGACTAGCGGGGGGACTTACGAGCAGTACTTC. Protein: CASSKTSGGTYEQYF.

CDR3 region: CASSEGAQADTQYF. DNA for the CDR3: TGCGCCAGCAGCGAGGGGGCGCAGGCAGATACGCAGTATTTT. The chain uses TRBV5-1 and TRBJ2-3; 7 bases agree with TRBD1. The J segment lost 4 bases and the V segment lost 4 bases, leaving 6 bases of the junction unmatched. This CDR3 contains 14 residues. Germline CDR1 and CDR2: SGHRS and YFSETQ.